The rows below give T cell receptor beta chains drawn from one sample of a study of OX40 agonist ivuxolimab in advanced cancers. Profiled with immunoSEQ multiplex PCR; TCRdb holds only in-frame clones, not every one. The sample lists nearly 85,000 clones, 80% to 90% occurring once. Source: CD4+ or CD8+ T cells sorted from blood, taken in a trial of the OX40 agonist ivuxolimab. The receptor source for this set is an adult with an advanced solid tumor such as melanoma, head and neck, liver or kidney cancer. The CDR3 runs from the conserved cysteine through the conserved F or W. D genes are given only for firm matches. Size is stated for part of the rows, as once, few or many counts, or as a class when the clone is expanded.

v_gene: TRBV7-2; d_gene: .; abundance: .; j_gene: TRBJ2-3; CDR3aa: CASSLGTPRTDTQYF; CDR3nt: TGTGCCAGCAGCTTAGGGACTCCACGGACAGATACGCAGTATTTT
v_gene: TRBV5-4; d_gene: TRBD1; abundance: few; j_gene: TRBJ1-2; CDR3aa: CASSPDRDYGYTF; CDR3nt: TGTGCCAGCAGCCCGGACAGGGACTATGGCTACACCTTC
v_gene: TRBV6-1; d_gene: TRBD2; abundance: .; j_gene: TRBJ2-1; CDR3aa: CASSELAGGNEQFF; CDR3nt: TGTGCCAGCAGTGAACTAGCGGGCGGCAATGAGCAGTTCTTC
v_gene: TRBV5-1; d_gene: .; abundance: .; j_gene: TRBJ1-4; CDR3aa: CASSLDVGEGEKLFF; CDR3nt: TGCGCCAGCAGCTTGGATGTAGGGGAGGGTGAAAAACTGTTTTTT
v_gene: TRBV7-2; d_gene: TRBD1; abundance: .; j_gene: TRBJ2-7; CDR3aa: CASSPGQGWYEQYF; CDR3nt: TGTGCCAGCAGCCCGGGACAGGGTTGGTACGAGCAGTACTTC
v_gene: TRBV5-1; d_gene: .; abundance: .; j_gene: TRBJ2-2; CDR3aa: CASSLGSGRITGELFF; CDR3nt: TGCGCCAGCAGCTTGGGGAGCGGGCGGATCACCGGGGAGCTGTTTTTT
v_gene: TRBV6-1; d_gene: .; abundance: .; j_gene: TRBJ1-1; CDR3aa: CASSEIRGNTEAFF; CDR3nt: TGTGCCAGCAGTGAGATCAGGGGGAACACTGAAGCTTTCTTT
v_gene: TRBV19; d_gene: .; abundance: .; j_gene: TRBJ2-3; CDR3aa: CASSTPLGSTDTQYF; CDR3nt: TGTGCCAGTAGTACCCCGCTAGGAAGCACAGATACGCAGTATTTT
v_gene: TRBV11-2; d_gene: TRBD1; abundance: .; j_gene: TRBJ1-2; CDR3aa: CASSSRTGGANGYTF; CDR3nt: TGTGCCAGCAGCTCACGGACAGGGGGCGCAAATGGCTACACCTTC
v_gene: TRBV2; d_gene: .; abundance: .; j_gene: TRBJ1-5; CDR3aa: CASSEKEDQPQHF; CDR3nt: TGTGCCAGCAGTGAAAAGGAGGATCAGCCCCAGCATTTT
v_gene: TRBV7-2; d_gene: .; abundance: few; j_gene: TRBJ1-2; CDR3aa: CASSLGLAGFYGYTF; CDR3nt: TGTGCCAGCAGCTTAGGTCTCGCAGGGTTCTATGGCTACACCTTC
v_gene: TRBV19; d_gene: .; abundance: once; j_gene: TRBJ2-3; CDR3aa: CASSPGRGTDTQYF; CDR3nt: TGTGCCAGTAGCCCGGGCAGGGGAACAGATACGCAGTATTTT
v_gene: TRBV2; d_gene: TRBD1; abundance: many; j_gene: TRBJ1-2; CDR3aa: CASSPGTGSDYGYTF; CDR3nt: TGTGCCAGCAGCCCCGGGACAGGGAGCGACTATGGCTACACCTTC
v_gene: TRBV5-4; d_gene: TRBD1; abundance: .; j_gene: TRBJ1-1; CDR3aa: CASSTQGANTMNTEAFF; CDR3nt: TGTGCCAGCAGCACCCAGGGGGCGAACACAATGAACACTGAAGCTTTCTTT
v_gene: TRBV28; d_gene: TRBD1; abundance: .; j_gene: TRBJ1-4; CDR3aa: CASSLAPGQGTNEKLFF; CDR3nt: TGTGCCAGCAGTTTAGCCCCCGGACAGGGGACTAATGAAAAACTGTTTTTT
v_gene: TRBV9; d_gene: TRBD1; abundance: .; j_gene: TRBJ2-5; CDR3aa: CASSGTGFQETQYF; CDR3nt: TGTGCCAGCAGCGGGACAGGGTTTCAAGAGACCCAGTACTTC
v_gene: TRBV18; d_gene: .; abundance: .; j_gene: TRBJ1-6; CDR3aa: CASSPRGNGAVNNSPLHF; CDR3nt: TGTGCCAGCTCACCCCGGGGTAACGGGGCGGTAAATAATTCACCCCTCCACTTT
v_gene: TRBV5-1; d_gene: TRBD1; abundance: once; j_gene: TRBJ2-5; CDR3aa: CASSPGGWQETQYF; CDR3nt: TGCGCCAGCAGCCCAGGGGGCTGGCAAGAGACCCAGTACTTC
v_gene: TRBV19; d_gene: .; abundance: .; j_gene: TRBJ1-6; CDR3aa: CASSMKGFWAGSPLHF; CDR3nt: TGTGCCAGTAGTATGAAAGGTTTTTGGGCAGGTTCACCCCTCCACTTT
v_gene: TRBV30; d_gene: TRBD1; abundance: few; j_gene: TRBJ1-1; CDR3aa: CARNRDRGTEAFF; CDR3nt: TGTGCCAGAAACCGGGACAGAGGCACTGAAGCTTTCTTT
v_gene: TRBV4-1; d_gene: TRBD2; abundance: .; j_gene: TRBJ2-3; CDR3aa: CASSQEGLAGGDTQYF; CDR3nt: TGCGCCAGCAGCCAAGAGGGACTAGCGGGGGGGGATACGCAGTATTTT
v_gene: TRBV5-6; d_gene: TRBD1; abundance: .; j_gene: TRBJ2-7; CDR3aa: CASSKKGQGVLSYEQYF; CDR3nt: TGTGCCAGCAGCAAGAAGGGACAGGGGGTTCTTTCCTACGAGCAGTACTTC
v_gene: TRBV28; d_gene: TRBD1; abundance: .; j_gene: TRBJ1-2; CDR3aa: CASNTGTDDGYTF; CDR3nt: TGTGCCAGCAACACCGGGACAGACGATGGCTACACCTTC
v_gene: TRBV28; d_gene: .; abundance: .; j_gene: TRBJ2-7; CDR3aa: CASSLRSWDEQYF; CDR3nt: TGTGCCAGCAGTCTTCGCAGTTGGGACGAGCAGTACTTC
v_gene: TRBV7-9; d_gene: TRBD2; abundance: .; j_gene: TRBJ2-6; CDR3aa: CASSLVGSGSSGANVLTF; CDR3nt: TGTGCCAGCAGCTTAGTGGGTAGCGGGAGCTCTGGGGCCAACGTCCTGACTTTC
v_gene: TRBV6-5; d_gene: TRBD2; abundance: .; j_gene: TRBJ2-7; CDR3aa: CASRTSGGDEQYF; CDR3nt: TGTGCCAGCAGAACTAGCGGGGGGGACGAGCAGTACTTC
v_gene: TRBV30; d_gene: .; abundance: .; j_gene: TRBJ1-5; CDR3aa: CAWSVSPGDSNQPQHF; CDR3nt: TGTGCCTGGAGTGTTAGCCCAGGGGATAGCAATCAGCCCCAGCATTTT
v_gene: TRBV2; d_gene: .; abundance: .; j_gene: TRBJ1-1; CDR3aa: CASTLNGENTEAFF; CDR3nt: TGTGCCAGCACCCTTAATGGGGAGAACACTGAAGCTTTCTTT
v_gene: TRBV29-1; d_gene: .; abundance: .; j_gene: TRBJ2-2; CDR3aa: CSVEVSAPGELFF; CDR3nt: TGCAGCGTTGAAGTGTCAGCGCCCGGGGAGCTGTTTTTT
v_gene: TRBV7-2; d_gene: .; abundance: .; j_gene: TRBJ2-5; CDR3aa: CASSLAIETRDF; CDR3nt: TGTGCCAGCAGCTTAGCGATCGAGACCCGGGACTTC
v_gene: TRBV27; d_gene: .; abundance: .; j_gene: TRBJ1-6; CDR3aa: CASSLEGVWSPLHF; CDR3nt: TGTGCCAGCAGCCTAGAGGGTGTGTGGTCACCCCTCCACTTT
v_gene: TRBV9; d_gene: TRBD1; abundance: .; j_gene: TRBJ1-2; CDR3aa: CASSVSTTGGSGYTF; CDR3nt: TGTGCCAGCAGCGTATCAACAACAGGGGGCTCGGGCTACACCTTC